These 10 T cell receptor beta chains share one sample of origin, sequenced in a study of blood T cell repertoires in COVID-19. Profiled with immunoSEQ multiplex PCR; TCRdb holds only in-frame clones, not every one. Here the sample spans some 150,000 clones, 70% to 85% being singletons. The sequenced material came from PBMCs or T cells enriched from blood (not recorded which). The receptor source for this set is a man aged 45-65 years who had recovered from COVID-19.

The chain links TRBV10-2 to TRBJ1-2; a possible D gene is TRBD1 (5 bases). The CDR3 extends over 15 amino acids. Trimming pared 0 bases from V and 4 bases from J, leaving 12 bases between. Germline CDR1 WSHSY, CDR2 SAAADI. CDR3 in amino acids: CASSESRGRGYGYTF. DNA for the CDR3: TGCGCCAGCAGTGAGTCGCGGGGGAGGGGCTATGGCTACACCTTC.

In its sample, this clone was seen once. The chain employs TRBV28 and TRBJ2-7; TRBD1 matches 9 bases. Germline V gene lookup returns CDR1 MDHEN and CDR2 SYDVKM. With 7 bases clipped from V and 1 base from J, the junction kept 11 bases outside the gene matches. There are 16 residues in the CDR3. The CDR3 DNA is TGTGCCAGCACCCACCCAGGGACAGGGAAATCCTACGAGCAGTACTTC. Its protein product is CASTHPGTGKSYEQYF.

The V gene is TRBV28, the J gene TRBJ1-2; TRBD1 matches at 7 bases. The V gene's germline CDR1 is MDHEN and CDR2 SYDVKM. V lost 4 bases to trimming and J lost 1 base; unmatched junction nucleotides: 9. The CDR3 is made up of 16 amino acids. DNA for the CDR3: TGTGCCAGCAGTTCCACCGGACAGGCTCGTAACTATGGCTACACCTTC. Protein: CASSSTGQARNYGYTF.

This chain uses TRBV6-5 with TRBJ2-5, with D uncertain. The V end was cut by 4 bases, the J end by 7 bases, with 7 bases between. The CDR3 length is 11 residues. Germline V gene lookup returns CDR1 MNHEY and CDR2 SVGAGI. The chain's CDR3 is CASSLRGTQYF. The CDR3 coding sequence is TGTGCCAGCAGTTTGCGCGGGACCCAGTACTTC.

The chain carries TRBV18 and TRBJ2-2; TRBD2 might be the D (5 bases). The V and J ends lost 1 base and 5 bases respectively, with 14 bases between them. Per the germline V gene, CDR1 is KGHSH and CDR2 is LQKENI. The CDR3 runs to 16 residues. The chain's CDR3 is CASSPHPATGTGELFF. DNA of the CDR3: TGTGCCAGCTCACCACATCCAGCTACGGGGACCGGGGAGCTGTTTTTT.

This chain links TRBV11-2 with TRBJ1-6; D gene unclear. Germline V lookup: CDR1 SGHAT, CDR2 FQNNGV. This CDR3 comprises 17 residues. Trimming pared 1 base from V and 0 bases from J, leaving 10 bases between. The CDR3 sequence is CASSLVLVSSYNSPLHF. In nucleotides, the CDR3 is TGTGCCAGCAGCTTAGTTCTCGTGAGCTCCTATAATTCACCCCTCCACTTT.

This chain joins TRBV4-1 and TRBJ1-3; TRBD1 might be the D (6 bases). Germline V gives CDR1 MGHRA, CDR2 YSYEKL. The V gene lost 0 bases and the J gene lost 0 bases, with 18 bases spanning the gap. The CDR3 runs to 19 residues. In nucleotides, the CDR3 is TGCGCCAGCAGCCAAGATGTTATTAGGACAGTTAGCTCTGGAAACACCATATATTTT. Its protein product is CASSQDVIRTVSSGNTIYF.

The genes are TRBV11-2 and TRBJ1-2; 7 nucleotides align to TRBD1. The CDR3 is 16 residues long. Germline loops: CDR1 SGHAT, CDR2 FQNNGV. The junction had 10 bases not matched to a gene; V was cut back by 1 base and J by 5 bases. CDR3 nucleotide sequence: TGTGCCAGCAGCTTAGTGCCGACAGGGATCGGTTATGGCTACACCTTC. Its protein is CASSLVPTGIGYGYTF.

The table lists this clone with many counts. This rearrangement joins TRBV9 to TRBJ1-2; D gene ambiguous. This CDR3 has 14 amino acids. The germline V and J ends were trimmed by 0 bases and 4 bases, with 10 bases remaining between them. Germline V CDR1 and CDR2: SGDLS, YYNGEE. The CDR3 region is CASSVESSRYGYTF. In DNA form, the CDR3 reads TGTGCCAGCAGCGTAGAATCGTCTCGCTATGGCTACACCTTC.

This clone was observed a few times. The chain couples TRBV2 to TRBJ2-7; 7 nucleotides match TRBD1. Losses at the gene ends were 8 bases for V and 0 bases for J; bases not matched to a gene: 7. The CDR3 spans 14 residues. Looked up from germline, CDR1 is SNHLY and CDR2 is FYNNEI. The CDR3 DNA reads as TGTGCCAGCGGCCGGGACAGAACCTCCTACGAGCAGTACTTC. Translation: CASGRDRTSYEQYF.